This TCR beta chain was profiled in a study of shared clonotypes between healthy human individuals. Notes on this clone: A junction boundary mismatches the germline segment, possibly from a read error.

The naive CD8 fraction comprised CD45RO-negative cells positively selected for CCR7 and excluded terminally differentiated effector memory CD45RA+ cells. Germline V lookup: CDR1 SSHAT, CDR2 FNYEAQ (reference sequence). This CDR3 is built from 13 residues. For sorted subsets, 150 to 200 ng DNA per replicate equaled around 28,000 T cell genomes. The assay was immunoSEQ multiplex PCR, and TCRdb's table has in-frame clones only and misses some. The sample contains about 680,000 clones, under 95% of which appear only once. Material for sequencing was naive CD8+ T cells sorted from blood. The chain employs TRBV7-7 and TRBJ2-7; TRBD1 is a possible D gene (5 bases). The receptor was isolated from a man younger than 40 in good health. DNA for the CDR3: TGTGCTAGCAGCTTAGCAAGGGGCCGCGAGCAGTACTTC. It translates to CASSLARGREQYF.